These 7 T cell receptor beta chains were all obtained from the same sample, sequenced in a study of T cell changes during pregnancy in multiple sclerosis. The data were produced by immunoSEQ multiplex PCR, yet TCRdb's version contains in-frame clones alone and is incomplete. The profile shows roughly 40,000 clones, 85% to 95% of them singletons. The input for sequencing was CD4+ T cells from peripheral blood mononuclear cells, taken in the second trimester of pregnancy. The source of these receptors is a female donor with multiple sclerosis, enrolled in a pregnancy study.

This clone was recorded once. This sequence joins TRBV23-1 and TRBJ2-4; a possible D gene is TRBD1 (6 bases). TRBV23-1 is an ORF, with its function uncertain. With 0 bases removed from V and 7 bases from J, the gap between germline ends came to 16 bases. The CDR3 has 16 residues. As DNA, the CDR3 is TGCGCCAGCAGTCAATCACCCAGGACAGCGTTTAACATTCAGTACTTC. The encoded protein is CASSQSPRTAFNIQYF.

This chain joins TRBV5-4 and TRBJ1-6, with TRBD1 identical over 7 bases. Unmatched junction bases numbered 7, after V lost 4 bases and J lost 9 bases. CDR3 length: 14 amino acids. Germline values: CDR1 SGHNT, CDR2 YYREEE (reference sequence). The CDR3 here is CASSAGQVRSPLHF. In nucleotides, the CDR3 is TGTGCCAGCAGCGCCGGACAGGTGCGTTCACCCCTCCACTTT.

The CDR3 DNA sequence: TGCGCCAGCAGTGTAGCCAGGACTTCCTACGAGCAGTACTTC. This translates into CASSVARTSYEQYF. V and J are TRBV10-2 and TRBJ2-7; maybe TRBD2 (5 bases). Germline V gives CDR1 WSHSY, CDR2 SAAADI. V was cut by 4 bases and J by 1 base, with 11 bases left in between. The CDR3 has 14 residues.

The CDR3 nucleotides are TGTGCCAGTAGTATACGTGCACAGAGCCAAGAGACCCAGTACTTC. It is translated as CASSIRAQSQETQYF. The V gene is TRBV19, the J gene TRBJ2-5, with no clear D. The V end was cut by 2 bases, the J end by 1 base, with 11 bases between. Germline V CDR1 and CDR2: LNHDA, SQIVND (reference sequence). The CDR3 has 15 amino acids.

J is TRBJ1-1 and V is TRBV7-9, with a tentative D call TRBD1 (6 bases). This CDR3 contains 17 residues. Germline assignment: CDR1 SEHNR and CDR2 FQNEAQ (reference sequence). V was clipped by 3 bases and J by 0 bases, with 17 bases between them. The CDR3 reads CASSFWGRLSMNTEAFF. In DNA form, the CDR3 reads TGTGCCAGCAGCTTCTGGGGGCGATTATCGATGAACACTGAAGCTTTCTTT. Combining the CDR3 with reference TRBV7-9 and TRBJ1-1 gives the whole variable domain DTGVSQNPRHKITKRGQNVTFRCDPISEHNRLYWYRQTLGQGPEFLTYFQNEAQLEKSRLLSDRFSAERPKGSFSTLEIQRTEQGDSAMYLCASSFWGRLSMNTEAFFGQGTRLTVV.

V gene TRBV4-3 combines with J gene TRBJ2-7, with 7 bases identical to TRBD2. V dropped 4 bases and J dropped 1; count of bases not matched to a gene: 7. The CDR3 has 15 amino acids. The germline gives CDR1 LGHNA, CDR2 YSLEER. The CDR3, as DNA: TGCGCCAGCAGCCGGGGGACTATCGGGTCCTACGAGCAGTACTTC. Translation gives CASSRGTIGSYEQYF.

This clone was observed a few times. The chain joins TRBV6-5 to TRBJ1-6, with D maybe TRBD1 (5 bases). The V end was cut by 2 bases, the J end by 7 bases, with 9 bases between. The CDR3 loop spans 14 amino acids. Germline V gene data show CDR1 as MNHEY and CDR2 as SVGAGI. CDR3 residues: CASSYMDKNSPLHF. In DNA, the CDR3 is TGTGCCAGCAGTTACATGGACAAAAATTCACCCCTCCACTTT.